Described below is a single T cell receptor (beta chain) sequence and its context. The antigen remains unidentified. The study drew the donors from its roughly 120-subject validation cohort, separate from the approximately 700-subject first cohort. Germline lookup yields CDR1 SGHTA and CDR2 FQGNSA. Unmatched junction bases numbered 6, after V lost 4 bases and J lost 1 base. This CDR3 is 15 amino acids long. This entry is derived from a study of cytomegalovirus exposure and HLA in healthy donors. Sequencing used immunoSEQ multiplex PCR; TCRdb keeps in-frame clones, though not all of them. In the table there are 89,000 or so clones, 85% to 95% of which are singletons. Overall study findings and caveats: A later analysis found first-cohort TCR clusters tended to co-occur in the 90 to 150 validation repertoires. Rare TCR sequences predominated, though certain public TCRs were found in many donors. Altogether, more than 150 TCR beta chains were recorded as cytomegalovirus-associated.

The gene calls are TRBV7-2 and TRBJ1-1, with TRBD1 matching 7 bases. The origin of this receptor is a woman in her 30s in good health and CMV-seropositive. Sequencing used PBMCs. This chain's CDR3 is CASSSRQGGNTEAFF. Here the CDR3 DNA reads TGTGCCAGCAGCTCCCGACAGGGCGGGAACACTGAAGCTTTCTTT. Filled out from reference TRBV7-2 and TRBJ1-1, the complete variable domain reads GAGVSQSPSNKVTEKGKDVELRCDPISGHTALYWYRQSLGQGLEFLIYFQGNSAPDKSGLPSDRFSAERTGGSVSTLTIQRTQQEDSAVYLCASSSRQGGNTEAFFGQGTRLTVV.